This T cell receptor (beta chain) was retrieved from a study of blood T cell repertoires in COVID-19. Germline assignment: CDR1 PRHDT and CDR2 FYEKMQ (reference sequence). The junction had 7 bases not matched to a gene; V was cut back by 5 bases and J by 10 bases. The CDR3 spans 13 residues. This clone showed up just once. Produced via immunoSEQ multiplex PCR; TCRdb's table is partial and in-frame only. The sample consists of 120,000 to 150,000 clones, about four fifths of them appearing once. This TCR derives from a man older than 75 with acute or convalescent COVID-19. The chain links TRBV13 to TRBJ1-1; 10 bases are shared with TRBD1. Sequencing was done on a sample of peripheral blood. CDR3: CASSVRDRGVAFF. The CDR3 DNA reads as TGTGCCAGCAGCGTCCGGGACAGGGGCGTAGCTTTCTTT.